The 29 T cell receptor beta chains in this list originate from one sample, sequenced in a study of blood T cells in healthy people across ages. PCR was performed a second time for roughly 6 to 12 cycles using a sample-barcoded 5' primer and a J-beta primer mix. MiXCR, applied by TCRdb to the 5' RACE reads, yields one record per CDR3 protein. The data contain about 2 million distinct CDR3 sequences, 49% of them singletons. The source material was blood. These receptors all stem from a woman in her forties in good health.

V gene TRBV5-1 combines with J gene TRBJ2-1; 11 bases are shared with TRBD1. CDR3 size: 14 residues. Trimming cost V 7 bases and J 5 bases; bases outside gene matches: 5. Germline V gene sequence: CDR1 SGHRS, CDR2 YFSETQ. The CDR3 coding sequence is TGCGCCAGCCAGAGGACAGGGGGCAACAATGAGCAGTTCTTC. This sequence encodes CASQRTGGNNEQFF.

The chain uses TRBV29-1 and TRBJ2-3; the match to TRBD2 covers 9 bases. Trimming at V came to 2 bases and at J to 2 bases, leaving 2 bases not matched to a gene. The CDR3 loop spans 14 amino acids. The germline V gene has CDR1 SQVTM and CDR2 ANQGSEA. CDR3 sequence (DNA): TGCAGCGTTGAAAAGCGGGGGGTCACAGATACGCAGTATTTT. Amino acids: CSVEKRGVTDTQYF.

This clonotype was counted only a few times. This chain joins TRBV28 and TRBJ2-6, with 7 positions matching TRBD1. V lost 8 bases to trimming and J lost 0 bases; unmatched junction nucleotides: 16. The length of the CDR3 is 19 residues. CDR1 is MDHEN, CDR2 SYDVKM, per germline. CDR3 region: CASSSLEDRISSGANVLTF. The DNA of the CDR3 is TGTGCCAGCTCTTCTCTAGAGGACAGGATCTCCTCTGGGGCCAACGTCCTGACTTTC.

The count of this clonotype is one. The genes are TRBV19 and TRBJ2-7, with D perhaps matching TRBD1 (6 bases). The CDR3 sequence is 14 residues long. The V end lost 3 bases, the J end lost 3 bases, and 12 bases lay between the germline ends. Germline CDR1 LNHDA, CDR2 SQIVND (reference sequence). In DNA form, the CDR3 reads TGTGCCAGTAGTATCCGACAGGCTCACTACGAGCAGTACTTC. Protein: CASSIRQAHYEQYF.

The J gene is TRBJ1-5, the V gene TRBV12-3 or TRBV12-4; D perhaps matches TRBD1 (5 bases). The ends were cut back, 6 bases at V and 11 bases at J, with 23 bases in the middle. The CDR3 consists of 15 residues. The CDR3 protein is CASSRRGRDIRTQHF. The CDR3 region has the DNA TGTGCCAGCAGCCGAAGGGGACGGGATATCAGGACCCAGCATTTT.

This clonotype was seen just once. This chain uses TRBV9 with TRBJ1-4; no reliable D call. The CDR3 is 16 amino acids. Germline V gives CDR1 SGDLS, CDR2 YYNGEE. The germline V and J ends were trimmed by 4 bases and 0 bases, with 13 bases remaining between them. The CDR3 sequence is CASSPNPLATNEKLFF. In DNA form, the CDR3 reads TGTGCCAGCAGCCCAAACCCCCTTGCAACTAATGAAAAACTGTTTTTT.

The genes are TRBV6-5 and TRBJ2-7; weak D call: TRBD1 (6 bases). The CDR3 length is 16 residues. Trimming took off 0 bases at V and 3 bases at J, with 15 bases between the two ends. Germline assignment: CDR1 MNHEY and CDR2 SVGAGI. CDR3 DNA: TGTGCCAGCAGTTACTCGACAGGCAAGATTTACTACGAGCAGTACTTC. Amino acid sequence: CASSYSTGKIYYEQYF.

The J gene is TRBJ2-7, the V gene TRBV6-1; 7 bases are shared with TRBD2. The closer fit of TRBJ2-5 to the DNA end suggests the J call may be wrong. Germline assignment: CDR1 MNHNS and CDR2 SASEGT. This CDR3 has 13 amino acids. The CDR3 DNA reads as TGTGCCAGCAGTGGAGACGGGAGGCAGACCCAGTACTTC. Residues: CASSGDGRQTQYF.

The chain recombines TRBV20-1 with TRBJ2-5, with D tentatively TRBD1 or TRBD2 (5 bases each). The CDR3 spans 14 residues. CDR1 is DFQATT and CDR2 is SNEGSKA in the germline V gene (reference sequence). Trimming took 6 bases from V and 3 from J, leaving 17 bases between them. The CDR3, as DNA: TGCAGTGCAATCTCCGGGACCGCGAAAGAGACCCAGTACTTC. This codes for CSAISGTAKETQYF.

This clonotype was counted at least ten times. J is TRBJ2-1 and V is TRBV7-2; D gene uncertain. The V end lost 1 base, the J end lost 7 bases, and 8 bases lay between the germline ends. The CDR3 spans 13 residues. The V gene's germline CDR1 is SGHTA and CDR2 FQGNSA. In DNA form, the CDR3 reads TGTGCCAGCAGCTTAGGACTGGAGAATGAGCAGTTCTTC. Its translation is CASSLGLENEQFF.

This clonotype was seen a few times. The genes are TRBV11-3 and TRBJ2-1, with no clear D. CDR1 and CDR2 (germline): SGHNT, YENEEA. This CDR3 has 15 amino acids. With 1 base removed from V and 6 bases from J, the gap between germline ends came to 13 bases. The CDR3 DNA follows: TGTGCCAGCAGCTTAGGGCAGGTAAAGGGCAATGAGCAGTTCTTC. The encoded protein is CASSLGQVKGNEQFF.

As to this clonotype: The junction departs from the called germline gene at one end, perhaps through a read error. The V gene is TRBV9, the J gene TRBJ2-1, with D maybe TRBD2 (5 bases). The CDR3 contains 14 residues. From germline, CDR1 is SGDLS and CDR2 YYNGEE. The CDR3 loop reads CASSAPGSSNEQFF. CDR3 nucleotide sequence: TGTGCCAGCAGCGCCCCGGGATCCTCCAATGAGCAGTTCTTC.

In its sample, this clonotype was seen a few times. This sequence joins TRBV7-2 and TRBJ2-1; 12 bases are shared with TRBD2. V gave up 4 bases and J gave up 14 bases; unmatched junction bases: 15. The CDR3 consists of 16 residues. From germline, CDR1 is SGHTA and CDR2 FQGNSA. CDR3 DNA sequence: TGTGCCAGCAGCTCATCCCGATATGGACTAGCGGGGATGAAGTTCTTC. It translates to CASSSSRYGLAGMKFF.

V and J are TRBV28 and TRBJ2-7, with 11 bases that match TRBD2. CDR3 size: 17 residues. Germline-derived CDR1 and CDR2 are MDHEN and SYDVKM. With 1 base clipped from V and 3 bases from J, the junction kept 8 bases outside the gene matches. The CDR3: CASSLFRASGRNYEQYF. CDR3 DNA: TGTGCCAGCAGTTTATTCCGGGCTAGCGGGAGGAACTACGAGCAGTACTTC.

This clonotype has a handful of counts. The chain carries TRBV4-3 and TRBJ1-2, with TRBD1 as a possible D gene (5 bases). This CDR3 has 13 residues. V was shortened by 4 bases and J by 8 bases, with 14 bases between the two germline ends. Germline V gene sequence: CDR1 LGHNA, CDR2 YSLEER. CDR3 loop: CASSPGRVGGYTF. The CDR3 DNA reads as TGCGCCAGCAGCCCAGGGCGGGTAGGGGGCTACACCTTC.

The chain is built from TRBV2 and TRBJ1-6; D possibly corresponds to TRBD1 (5 bases). Trimming stripped 6 bases from V and 5 bases from J, with 11 bases between. This CDR3 spans 14 amino acids. In germline, CDR1 is SNHLY, CDR2 FYNNEI. Written as DNA, the CDR3 is TGTGCCAGCAGGGGGGACGCTGATAATTCACCCCTCCACTTT. Protein product: CASRGDADNSPLHF.

This chain connects TRBV21-1 to TRBJ1-6; no DNA check was done on the table's D call, TRBD1. TRBV21-1 is deemed a pseudogene. The CDR3 runs to 16 residues. CDR3 region: CASSSRAGQGNSPLHF. In DNA, the CDR3 is TGTGCCAGCAGCTCCAGAGCGGGACAGGGAAATTCACCCCTCCACTTT.

This clonotype showed up just a few times. The genes are TRBV7-9 and TRBJ2-7; 7 bases map to TRBD2. The junction had 15 bases not matched to a gene; V was cut back by 5 bases and J by 2 bases. The CDR3 has 17 amino acids. Looked up from germline, CDR1 is SEHNR and CDR2 is FQNEAQ (reference sequence). CDR3 residues: CASSPRSSGTSTYEQYF. In nucleotides, the CDR3 is TGTGCCAGCAGCCCGCGGAGCAGCGGGACCTCAACCTACGAGCAGTACTTC. Variable domain in full (rest from reference TRBV7-9 and TRBJ2-7): DTGVSQNPRHKITKRGQNVTFRCDPISEHNRLYWYRQTLGQGPEFLTYFQNEAQLEKSRLLSDRFSAERPKGSFSTLEIQRTEQGDSAMYLCASSPRSSGTSTYEQYFGPGTRLTVT.

This clonotype was seen only a few times. This chain's CDR3 is CASSLGTARGYTF. The CDR3 DNA sequence: TGCGCCAGCAGCTTGGGGACAGCGAGGGGCTACACCTTC. V and J are TRBV5-1 and TRBJ1-2; tentatively, D is TRBD1 (6 bases). The CDR3 runs to 13 residues. Looked up from germline, CDR1 is SGHRS and CDR2 is YFSETQ. Trimming left V 0 bases short and J 8 bases short, with 11 bases between.

This clonotype was seen many times. The V call is TRBV12-3 or TRBV12-4, the J call TRBJ2-7, with 10 bases fitting TRBD1. The CDR3 runs to 14 residues. The junction had 3 bases not matched to a gene; V was cut back by 6 bases and J by 1 base. The CDR3 DNA is TGTGCCAGCAGACCGGGACAGGGGTCCTACGAGCAGTACTTC. Translation: CASRPGQGSYEQYF.

The chain carries TRBV28 and TRBJ2-1; 9 nucleotides line up with TRBD1. The CDR3 covers 16 residues. The V gene's germline CDR1 is MDHEN and CDR2 SYDVKM. V lost 5 bases and J lost 1; bases outside the gene matches: 6. CDR3 sequence (DNA): TGTGCCAGCAGTCTTTTCGGGACAGGGTCCTACAATGAGCAGTTCTTC. It yields the protein CASSLFGTGSYNEQFF.

CDR3 region: CSVRKLTNEKLFF. The CDR3 DNA reads TGCAGCGTTCGGAAGTTAACTAATGAAAAACTGTTTTTT. V gene TRBV29-1 combines with J gene TRBJ1-4; no reliable D call. Germline V CDR1 and CDR2: SQVTM, ANQGSEA. There are 13 residues in the CDR3. Trimming left V 5 bases short and J 1 base short, with 8 bases between.

This clonotype showed up just a few times. The rearrangement joins TRBV9 to TRBJ2-3; the D gene is possibly TRBD1 (6 bases). Trimming shortened V by 0 bases and J by 0 bases, and 14 bases separated the two germline ends. Germline-derived CDR1 and CDR2 are SGDLS and YYNGEE. This CDR3 spans 17 amino acids. The CDR3: CASSVDRDTRSTDTQYF. The CDR3, as DNA: TGTGCCAGCAGCGTAGACAGGGACACAAGAAGCACAGATACGCAGTATTTT.

The chain uses TRBV28 and TRBJ2-4, with no clear D. V was clipped by 3 bases and J by 0 bases, with 6 bases between them. The CDR3 is 14 amino acids. From germline, CDR1 is MDHEN and CDR2 SYDVKM. CDR3 DNA sequence: TGTGCCAGCAGTTTCCAGATAGCCAAAAACATTCAGTACTTC. Translated: CASSFQIAKNIQYF.

The V and J genes are TRBV7-9 and TRBJ1-2; 10 nucleotides agree with TRBD1. This CDR3 comprises 15 residues. V shed 5 bases, J shed 4 bases, and the junction held 7 bases outside the gene matches. Germline V gives CDR1 SEHNR, CDR2 FQNEAQ (reference sequence). The CDR3 loop reads CASSPDRGYSYGYTF. For the CDR3, the DNA is TGTGCCAGCAGCCCGGACAGGGGGTATTCCTATGGCTACACCTTC. The whole variable domain, remainder taken from reference TRBV7-9 and TRBJ1-2, is DTGVSQNPRHKITKRGQNVTFRCDPISEHNRLYWYRQTLGQGPEFLTYFQNEAQLEKSRLLSDRFSAERPKGSFSTLEIQRTEQGDSAMYLCASSPDRGYSYGYTFGSGTRLTVV.

This chain connects TRBV7-9 to TRBJ2-7; D tentatively reads TRBD1 or TRBD2 (7 bases each). The CDR3 spans 16 residues. Germline lookup yields CDR1 SEHNR and CDR2 FQNEAQ (reference sequence). Trimming cost V 2 bases and J 0 bases, with 14 bases left between them. CDR3 in DNA: TGTGCCAGCAGCTTATTGGTCAGGGGGGGCTCCTACGAGCAGTACTTC. Protein product: CASSLLVRGGSYEQYF.

The gene calls are TRBV6-2 or TRBV6-3 and TRBJ2-4, with D perhaps TRBD1 or TRBD2 (6 bases each). The tail of the sequence fits TRBJ2-5 better, so the J call may be wrong. The CDR3 runs to 16 residues. Germline V gives CDR1 MNHEY, CDR2 SVGEGT. The CDR3 reads CASSPVPGAFQETQYF. As DNA, the CDR3 is TGTGCCAGCAGTCCAGTACCGGGGGCCTTCCAAGAGACCCAGTACTTC.

The chain uses TRBV6-5 and TRBJ2-4; 7 bases are a match to TRBD1. The better agreement between TRBJ2-7 and the DNA end casts doubt on the J call. The CDR3 consists of 18 residues. Germline V gene sequence: CDR1 MNHEY, CDR2 SVGAGI. This CDR3 reads CASSLTQSTGQNFYEQYF. DNA for the CDR3: TGTGCCAGCAGTTTGACCCAATCCACGGGACAGAATTTCTACGAGCAGTACTTC.

A note on this clonotype: At one end the junction does not follow the germline gene, possibly because of a read error. The gene calls are TRBV7-2 and TRBJ2-6; possibly TRBD1 for D (5 bases). The CDR3 loop spans 15 amino acids. CDR1 SGHTA and CDR2 FQGNSA come from the germline V gene. The CDR3 DNA is TGTGCCAGCAGCTCACAGCCCTCTGGGGCCAACGCCCTGACTTTC. Protein product: CASSSQPSGANALTF.